One sample yielded the 9 T cell receptor beta chains listed below, sequenced in a study of blood T cell repertoires in COVID-19. Profiled with immunoSEQ multiplex PCR; TCRdb holds only in-frame clones, not every one. The sample holds roughly 250,000 clones, 80% to 90% seen once. Material for sequencing was peripheral blood. These receptors were taken from a young woman with COVID-19, enrolled during active disease.

The chain carries TRBV5-1 and TRBJ2-3, with D perhaps matching TRBD1 (5 bases). This CDR3 has 15 amino acids. Germline-derived CDR1 and CDR2 are SGHRS and YFSETQ. Trimming removed 2 bases at V and 2 bases at J, with 12 bases between. CDR3 in DNA: TGCGCCAGCAGCTTAGTGGGGCCCTACACAGATACGCAGTATTTT. Translated, it gives CASSLVGPYTDTQYF.

The V gene is TRBV4-1, the J gene TRBJ2-4, with D uncertain. Per germline, CDR1 MGHRA and CDR2 YSYEKL. The CDR3 has 12 residues. V was pared by 0 bases and J by 6 bases, with 3 bases between. This chain's CDR3 is CASSQDLNIQYF. The CDR3 DNA follows: TGCGCCAGCAGCCAAGACTTAAACATTCAGTACTTC.

The chain joins TRBV5-1 to TRBJ2-2; TRBD1 matches 8 bases. CDR1 is SGHRS, CDR2 YFSETQ, per germline. Trimming removed 3 bases from V and 2 bases from J; junction bases left unmatched: 3. The CDR3 is 15 amino acids. CDR3 sequence: CASSWGTGNTGELFF. The CDR3 DNA sequence: TGCGCCAGCAGCTGGGGGACAGGCAACACCGGGGAGCTGTTTTTT.

The chain uses TRBV16 and TRBJ1-1; possibly TRBD1 for D (6 bases). CDR3 size: 17 residues. In germline, CDR1 is KGHSY, CDR2 FQNENV. V dropped 1 base and J dropped 1 base, with 16 bases sitting between them. CDR3 loop: CASSQFPPGGANTEAFF. The DNA for the CDR3 is TGTGCCAGCAGCCAATTCCCACCGGGGGGCGCGAACACTGAAGCTTTCTTT.

The chain uses TRBV5-1 and TRBJ1-1, with 12 positions matching TRBD1. Germline-derived CDR1 and CDR2 are SGHRS and YFSETQ. Trimming cost V 3 bases and J 5 bases; bases outside gene matches: 8. This CDR3 is 16 amino acids long. CDR3 DNA: TGCGCCAGCAGCTCCGGGACAGGGGGCTTGTGGACTGAAGCTTTCTTT. This gives the protein CASSSGTGGLWTEAFF.

The chain has TRBV14 and TRBJ2-3; 7 bases match TRBD2. Germline-derived CDR1 and CDR2 are SGHDN and FVKESK. This CDR3 comprises 16 residues. V trimming: 4 bases; J trimming: 2 bases; junction bases outside the gene matches: 9. The CDR3 sequence is CASSLRPGGNTDTQYF. CDR3 DNA: TGTGCCAGCAGCCTTAGACCGGGGGGTAACACAGATACGCAGTATTTT. Based on the CDR3 plus reference TRBV14 and TRBJ2-3, the full variable domain is EAGVTQFPSHSVIEKGQTVTLRCDPISGHDNLYWYRRVMGKEIKFLLHFVKESKQDESGMPNNRFLAERTGGTYSTLKVQPAELEDSGVYFCASSLRPGGNTDTQYFGPGTRLTVL.

This clone was seen a few times. V gene TRBV19 combines with J gene TRBJ1-1, with D unresolved. The CDR3 spans 14 residues. Germline V gives CDR1 LNHDA, CDR2 SQIVND (reference sequence). V was shortened by 3 bases and J by 5 bases, with 13 bases between the two germline ends. CDR3 nucleotides: TGTGCCAGTAGTATTGATGGGAGGTGGACTGAAGCTTTCTTT. It codes for CASSIDGRWTEAFF.

This sequence joins TRBV3-1 (or the pseudogene TRBV3-2) and TRBJ2-4, with 10 bases lining up with TRBD2. The junction had 8 bases not matched to a gene; V was cut back by 0 bases and J by 9 bases. The CDR3 sequence is 16 residues long. Germline V gives CDR1 LGHDT, CDR2 YNNKEL (reference sequence). DNA for the CDR3: TGTGCCAGCAGCCAAGAGAAAACTAGCGGGGATAGCATTCAGTACTTC. Translated: CASSQEKTSGDSIQYF.

V usage is TRBV7-9 and J usage is TRBJ2-7; D remains unclear. Looked up from germline, CDR1 is SEHNR and CDR2 is FQNEAQ (reference sequence). This CDR3 comprises 15 residues. The V end was cut by 1 base, the J end by 2 bases, with 12 bases between. CDR3: CASSLDWPMTYEQYF. The CDR3 bases are TGTGCCAGCAGCTTAGATTGGCCGATGACCTACGAGCAGTACTTC.